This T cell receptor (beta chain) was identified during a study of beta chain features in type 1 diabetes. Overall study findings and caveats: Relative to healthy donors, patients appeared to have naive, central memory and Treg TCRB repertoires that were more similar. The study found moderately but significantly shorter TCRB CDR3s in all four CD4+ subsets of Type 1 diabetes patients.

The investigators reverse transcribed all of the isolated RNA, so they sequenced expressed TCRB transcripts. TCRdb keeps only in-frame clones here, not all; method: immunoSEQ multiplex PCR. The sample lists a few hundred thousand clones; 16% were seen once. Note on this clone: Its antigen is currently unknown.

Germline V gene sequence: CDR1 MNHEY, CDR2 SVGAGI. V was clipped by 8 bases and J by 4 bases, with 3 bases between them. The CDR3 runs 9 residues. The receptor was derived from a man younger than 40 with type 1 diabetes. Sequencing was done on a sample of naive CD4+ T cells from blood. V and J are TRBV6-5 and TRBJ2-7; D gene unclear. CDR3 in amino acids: CASGYEQYF. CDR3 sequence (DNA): TGTGCCAGCGGATACGAGCAGTACTTC.